This T cell receptor beta chain was captured in a study of blood T cell repertoires in COVID-19. Trimming shortened V by 4 bases and J by 7 bases, and 11 bases separated the two germline ends. CDR3 length equals 12 residues. Germline CDR1 is SGHNT and CDR2 is YYREEE (reference sequence). Original processing methods: Estimated nucleated cell counts came from reference gene primer amplification. Clones were sequenced by immunoSEQ multiplex PCR, and TCRdb holds only the in-frame ones, with some missing. V, J and clone size are those of that table, while D and trimming were read from the DNA. Of some 160,000 clones in the sample, 89% were seen once.

The receptor was derived from a man aged 55 to 70 with acute or convalescent COVID-19. This chain connects TRBV5-4 to TRBJ1-1; a weak D match, TRBD1 (5 bases). The sample consisted of peripheral blood. The CDR3 nucleotides are TGTGCCAGCAGCATGGACACATATGAAGCTTTCTTT. Translating gives CASSMDTYEAFF.